This T cell receptor beta chain was recorded in a study of shared clonotypes between healthy human individuals. Study-level findings and limits: The study found roughly 5% of naive CD4 clonotypes shared across several donors.

Comment on this clone: The antigen is not known.

The trim removed 4 bases at V and 6 bases at J, leaving 7 bases unmatched. The CDR3 has 15 residues. Germline lookup yields CDR1 LGHNT and CDR2 FRNRAP. TCRdb's table, derived via immunoSEQ multiplex PCR, lists solely in-frame clones and lacks some. Altogether fewer than 2.5 million clones are present, 90% to 95% being singletons, with the ten largest covering 0.36%. This chain joins TRBV12-5 and TRBJ2-3; 10 bases align to TRBD2. This TCR was sampled from a man younger than 35 in good health. Some clones in this sample may be carry-over from other donors' samples. Sequencing was done on a sample of naive CD4+ T cells from PBMCs. The sample's subset: CD45RA+ positively selected. The CDR3 sequence: CASGSGTSDTDTQYF. In DNA form, the CDR3 reads TGTGCTAGTGGTTCCGGGACTAGCGACACCGATACGCAGTATTTT.